This T cell receptor (beta chain) is drawn from a study of spatial heterogeneity in lung cancer. Study details: Researchers sequenced follow-up PBMC samples if they had them, and these came a median of roughly two years after resection. Beta-chain sequences consistently outnumbered alpha-chain sequences in detection.

MiXCR, run by TCRdb on the 5' RACE reads, gives a single entry per CDR3 protein. The data show tens of thousands of distinct CDR3 sequences, around 9.3% seen once. Indicated time point: blood at routine non-recurrence follow-up after resection. Whole RNA was taken from tumor, nontumor lung or frozen PBMC; it was then sequenced unsorted. CDR1 and CDR2 (germline): ENHRY, SYGVKD. The CDR3 consists of 12 residues. With 6 bases removed from V and 0 bases from J, the gap between germline ends came to 5 bases. In its sample, this clonotype was seen many times. Sequenced material: PBMCs, taken at follow-up. The receptor comes from a female donor with early-stage non-small cell lung cancer. The chain has TRBV10-3 and TRBJ1-2; D call uncertain. CDR3 sequence: CAIRQPNYGYTF. CDR3 nucleotide sequence: TGTGCCATCAGACAGCCTAACTATGGCTACACCTTC.